This T cell receptor beta chain comes out of a study of response to subunit inactivated influenza vaccine. TCRdb independently ran MiXCR on the RT-PCR reads; one entry per CDR3 protein. The table lists under 550,000 distinct CDR3 sequences, 7.6% of them singletons. The CDR3 extends over 14 amino acids. The V segment lost 6 bases and the J segment 4 bases; nucleotides outside the gene matches: 8. Points from the study as a whole: Authors suggested few new T cells are recruited by each seasonal influenza vaccination.

This clonotype was counted a few times. The antigen is unknown. This clonotype was sampled from a man between 50 and 75 years old who received an inactivated influenza vaccine. Sample: PBMCs from blood, taken around 2 years after vaccination. The V call is TRBV12-3 or TRBV12-4, the J call TRBJ2-7; the match to TRBD2 covers 8 bases. DNA of the CDR3: TGTGCCAGCAGCCGGGGGGGGACCGTGTACGAGCAGTACTTC. This encodes CASSRGGTVYEQYF.